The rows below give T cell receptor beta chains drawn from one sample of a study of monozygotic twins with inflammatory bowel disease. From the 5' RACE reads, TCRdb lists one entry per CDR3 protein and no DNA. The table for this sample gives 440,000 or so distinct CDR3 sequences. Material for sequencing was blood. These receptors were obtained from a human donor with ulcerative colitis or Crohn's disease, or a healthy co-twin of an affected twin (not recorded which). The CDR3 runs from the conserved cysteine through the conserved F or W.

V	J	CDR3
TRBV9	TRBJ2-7	CASSVAPDGYEQYF
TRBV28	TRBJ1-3	CASDGAGQGAGNTIYF
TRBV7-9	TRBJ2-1	CASSFGRNEQFF
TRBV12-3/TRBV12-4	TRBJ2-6	CASSYHRTLGANVLTF
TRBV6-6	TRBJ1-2	CASSYQAGYTF
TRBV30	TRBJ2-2	CAWRLGQATGELFF
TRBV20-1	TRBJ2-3	CSASPFGAGGRTDTQYF
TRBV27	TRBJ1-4	CASSAAGTGGEKLFF
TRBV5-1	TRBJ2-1	CASSDLQGSDEQFF
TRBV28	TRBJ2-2	CASSSSRLAGARELFF
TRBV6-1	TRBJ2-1	CASSTATRSSYNEQFF
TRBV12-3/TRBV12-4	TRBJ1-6	CASSLEAGFRSPLHF
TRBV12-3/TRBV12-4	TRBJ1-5	CASSFGQANQPQHF
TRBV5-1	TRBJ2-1	CASSLLGGQAYNEQFF
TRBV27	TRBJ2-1	CASSPLRRDISDEQFF
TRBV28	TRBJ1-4	CASTLTGGNEKLFF
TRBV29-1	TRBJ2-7	CSVTGQGLRQYF
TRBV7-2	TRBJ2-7	CASSTPGLAPYEQYF
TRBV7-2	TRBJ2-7	CASSLLAGEGGEQYF
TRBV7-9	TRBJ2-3	CASSLDGVSTDTQYF
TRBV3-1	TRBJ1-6	CASSQEAPGSNSPLHF
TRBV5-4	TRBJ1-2	CASSLAGETGYTF